This T cell receptor beta chain comes out of a study of blood T cell repertoires in COVID-19. CDR1 and CDR2 from the germline V gene are SGHRS and YFSETQ. The CDR3 length is 18 residues. After removal of 3 bases from V and 1 base from J, the junction contained 7 bases not matched to a gene. TCRdb keeps only in-frame clones here, not all; method: immunoSEQ multiplex PCR. In the table there are fewer than 400,000 clones, around 84% of which are singletons. This clonotype was obtained from a man aged 25-45 years who had recovered from COVID-19. The material sequenced was PBMCs or T cells enriched from blood (not recorded which). The genes are TRBV5-1 and TRBJ2-3; TRBD2 aligns across 14 bases. The CDR3 DNA reads as TGCGCCAGCAGCTCGGGACTAGCGGGAGCTCTGGGCACAGATACGCAGTATTTT. Its protein is CASSSGLAGALGTDTQYF.